Presented here are 2 T cell receptor beta chains from one specimen sequenced in a study of PD-1 blockade in classical Hodgkin lymphoma. Clones were read by immunoSEQ multiplex PCR, and TCRdb kept only the in-frame ones, dropping some. The repertoire has fewer than 95,000 clones, around 80% of them found once; the top ten carry about 17%. Time point described: cycle 4 day 1 (C4D1), after less than 7 weeks of nivolumab. Exposure to brentuximab vedotin varied, and each patient had relapsed following autologous stem cell transplantation. Here the sequenced sample was peripheral blood mononuclear cells (PBMCs), taken before the fourth cycle of nivolumab. Receptor source: a human donor with classical Hodgkin lymphoma.

This clone was detected only once. The genes are TRBV2 and TRBJ2-1; TRBD2 might be the D (6 bases). Per the germline V gene, CDR1 is SNHLY and CDR2 is FYNNEI. This CDR3 has 11 residues. The CDR3 sequence: CAGGHYNEQFF. CDR3 DNA sequence: TGTGCGGGAGGCCACTACAATGAGCAGTTCTTC. The entire variable domain, with the rest obtained from reference TRBV2 and TRBJ2-1, is as follows: EPEVTQTPSHQVTQMGQEVILRCVPISNHLYFYWYRQILGQKVEFLVSFYNNEISEKSEIFDDQFSVERPDGSNFTLKIRSTKLEDSAMYFCAGGHYNEQFFGPGTRLTVL.

The chain carries TRBV14 and TRBJ2-7; no reliable D call. CDR3 length: 12 residues. V was trimmed by 3 bases and J by 4 bases, leaving 7 bases between them. Germline V gene sequence: CDR1 SGHDN, CDR2 FVKESK. CDR3 sequence: CASSQGNYEQYF. Here the CDR3 DNA reads TGTGCCAGCAGCCAGGGAAATTACGAGCAGTACTTC.